The T cell receptor (beta chain) under discussion was sequenced for a study of cytomegalovirus exposure and HLA in healthy donors. Worth noting for this clone: Its target is unknown.

The donors (healthy individuals) were bone marrow donors. Study-level points and caveats: Later analysis revealed greater clonal expansion in HLA-associated TCR beta chains than in equally common others. Being indistinguishable, some V segments were excluded, TRBV6-2 and TRBV6-3 among them.

PCR involved 60 Vbeta and 13 Jbeta primers. Authors' processing steps: It was a later analysis that counted tens of millions of unique TCR beta chains, of which roughly 11 million were shared. Assay: immunoSEQ multiplex PCR; the TCRdb copy retains only in-frame clones and omits some. Clone size and V and J calls were adopted from that table, with D and trimming inferred from the DNA. The sample lists about 63,000 clones, roughly two thirds occurring once. This CDR3 comprises 14 residues. Germline V CDR1 and CDR2: MNHEY, SMNVEV (reference sequence). J gave up 7 bases and V 6 bases, and 12 bases lay outside the gene matches.

The receptor comes from a man between 50 and 59 years old in good health and CMV-seronegative. The genes are TRBV27 and TRBJ2-7; 7 nucleotides agree with TRBD1. Sequenced sample: PBMCs. CDR3 protein: CASRKTGPPTEQYF. CDR3 DNA sequence: TGTGCCAGCAGAAAGACAGGGCCTCCTACGGAGCAGTACTTC.